This TCR beta chain is from a study of T cells in Graves' hyperthyroidism and ophthalmopathy. Used for diagnoses were clinical symptoms, serum thyroxine and TRAb, thyroid ultrasound and orbital computed tomography. On this clonotype: Its antigen remains unknown.

TCR beta CDR3 regions were amplified from RNA transcripts. Using the HTBI primer set, a first-round RT-PCR was run on the TCR CDR3. TCRdb re-called the multiplex PCR reads with MiXCR, one entry per CDR3 protein. The repertoire holds about 570,000 distinct CDR3 sequences, 35% to 55% seen once, with over 15% in the top ten. Study-level results: By a 13 V-J model, ophthalmopathy was set apart from stable hyperthyroidism.

Looked up from germline, CDR1 is LNHDA and CDR2 is SQIVND (reference sequence). The CDR3 is made up of 11 amino acids. The V and J ends lost 10 bases and 2 bases, in that order; junction bases with no gene match: 1. The sequencing sample was made of peripheral blood or thyroid tissue (not recorded which). The chain couples TRBV19 to TRBJ1-2; TRBD1 matches 7 bases. The TCR sequence derives from an adult woman with Graves' disease, either hyperthyroidism or ophthalmopathy (not recorded which). CDR3 loop: CATQGNYGYTF. The CDR3 DNA reads as TGTGCCACACAGGGGAACTATGGCTACACCTTC. The full variable domain, with the rest looked up from reference TRBV19 and TRBJ1-2, is DGGITQSPKYLFRKEGQNVTLSCEQNLNHDAMYWYRQDPGQGLRLIYYSQIVNDFQKGDIAEGYSVSREKKESFPLTVTSAQKNPTAFYLCATQGNYGYTFGSGTRLTVV.